A selection of T cell receptor beta chains follows, all from one sample in a study of beta chain features in type 1 diabetes. Libraries were prepared by immunoSEQ multiplex PCR; TCRdb keeps only in-frame clonotypes and omits some of them. Of about 650,000 clones listed, 9.5% to 15% are singletons. Specimen: naive CD4+ T cells from blood. The receptors shown here come from a young man with type 1 diabetes. Each CDR3 is given with its conserved first and last residue. Rows may omit the clone size; those that give it use once, few, many or a size class.

clone_size v_call cdr3_aa
NA TRBV28 CASSLPRGLTSPLHF
NA TRBV7-6 CASSSRPGQGTDTQYF
NA TRBV11-3 CASSLLPGGGATDTQYF
NA TRBV11-3 CASSLSGADGGYTF
NA TRBV6-6 CASNRDRAKNIQYF
many TRBV10-3 CGSSATNEKLFF
few TRBV28 CASSGSGGAHEQYF
NA TRBV27 CASSSGTENTGELFF
NA TRBV7-3 CASSRSDALYNEQFF
few TRBV11-3 CASSFVGRSGYTF
few TRBV6-1 CASSRGNEQFF
few TRBV7-2 CASSISGGPYNEQFF
NA TRBV5-6 CASLTRSSGNTIYF
NA TRBV11-3 CASSQSGTPRRGEQFF
NA TRBV27 CASSLLDPYEQYF
few TRBV18 CASSQGGGNQPQHF
NA TRBV5-6 CASSLPGGSPGANVLTF
few TRBV29-1 CSVESGTSTDTQYF
NA TRBV5-1 CASSLALRGEQYF
NA TRBV18 CASLTDENTEAFF
NA TRBV2 CASSEQRRGTQYF
few TRBV2 CASSVDSTDTQYF
few TRBV2 CASKDRVEETQYF
few TRBV27 CASRVGGGGYQPQHF
few TRBV7-9 CASSAPASGGYLPDTQYF
few TRBV2 CALRRQTYNEQFF
few TRBV4-3 CASSPYLADSYEQYF
NA TRBV18 CASSPSGGETQYF
NA TRBV2 CASSSGGINEQFF
NA TRBV2 CASLFSGGQAGYTF
few TRBV19 CASSGTGGYEQYF
few TRBV9 CASSLAVANYGYTF
few TRBV5-4 CASSLQGKLDNEQFF
NA TRBV7-9 CASSLTGSGANVLTF
few TRBV6-6 CATRKRGISTDTQYF
NA TRBV7-8 CASSFGGNTQYF
NA TRBV27 CASSSQGAGDTQYF
NA TRBV6-5 CASSLEGVDQPQHF
NA TRBV7-3 CASSTEMNTEAFF
few TRBV5-6 CASSSTYTGELFF
few TRBV9 CASSPRLARRNEQFF
NA TRBV6-5 CASSYGPTGPTFF
few TRBV9 CASSVVGSTDTQYF
NA TRBV9 CASSETLPGRGAEETQYF